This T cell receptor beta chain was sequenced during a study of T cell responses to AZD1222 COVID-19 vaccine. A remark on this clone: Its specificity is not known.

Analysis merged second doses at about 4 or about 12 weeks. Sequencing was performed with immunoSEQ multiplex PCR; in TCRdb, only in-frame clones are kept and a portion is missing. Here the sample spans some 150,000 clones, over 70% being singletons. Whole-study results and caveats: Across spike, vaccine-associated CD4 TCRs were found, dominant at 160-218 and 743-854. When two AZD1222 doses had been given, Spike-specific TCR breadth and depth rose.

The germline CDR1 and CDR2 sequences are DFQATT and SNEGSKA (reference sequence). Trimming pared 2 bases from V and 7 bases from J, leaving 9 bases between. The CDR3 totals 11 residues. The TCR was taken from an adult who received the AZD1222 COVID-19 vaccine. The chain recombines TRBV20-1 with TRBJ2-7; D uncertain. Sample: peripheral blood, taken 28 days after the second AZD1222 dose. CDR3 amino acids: CSARPGLEQYF. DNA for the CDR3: TGCAGTGCTAGACCTGGGCTTGAGCAGTACTTC.